This T cell receptor (beta chain) was sequenced in a study of metastatic and nonmetastatic thyroid tumors. The overall study: Malignant thyroid and benign thyroid patients provided blood and tumor or nodule tissue whose repertoires were compared.

With MiXCR, TCRdb called clones anew from the PCR reads. This table holds under 20,000 clones, 25% to 30% found once. Until they underwent thyroid surgery, no patient had received any treatment. Germline V gene lookup returns CDR1 KGHDR and CDR2 SFDVKD. The germline V and J ends were trimmed by 9 bases and 4 bases, with 16 bases remaining between them. This CDR3 contains 14 residues. The chain carries TRBV24-1 and TRBJ2-3, with D unclear. This clonotype originated in a male donor with papillary thyroid cancer or a benign thyroid nodule (not recorded which). Some clones in this sample may be carry-over from other donors' samples. What was sequenced was tumor tissue. CDR3 region: CATAVGPSADTQYF. The DNA of the CDR3 is TGTGCCACCGCAGTGGGTCCTTCGGCAGATACGCAGTATTTT.